What follows are 17 T cell receptor beta chains derived from one specimen sequenced in a study of cytomegalovirus exposure and HLA in healthy donors. TCRdb's copy holds only in-frame clones and misses some; the assay was immunoSEQ multiplex PCR. The table includes 110,000 to 150,000 clones, 91% detected once. The sample was PBMCs. The receptors stem from a man aged 18 to 29 in good health and CMV-seronegative.

This chain connects TRBV7-9 to TRBJ2-1; D is possibly TRBD2 (6 bases). The germline V gene encodes CDR1 SEHNR and CDR2 FQNEAQ (reference sequence). Trimming removed 3 bases at V and 4 bases at J, with 10 bases between. The CDR3 loop spans 14 amino acids. The CDR3 loop is CASSFRGGYNEQFF. The CDR3 bases are TGTGCCAGCAGCTTTCGGGGAGGATACAATGAGCAGTTCTTC.

This chain joins TRBV6-1 and TRBJ2-4, with TRBD1 matching 8 bases. This CDR3 is 14 amino acids long. Trimming at V came to 8 bases and at J to 5 bases, leaving 8 bases not matched to a gene. Germline lookup yields CDR1 MNHNS and CDR2 SASEGT. This CDR3 is CASRTGHLENIQYF. CDR3 sequence (DNA): TGTGCCAGCCGGACAGGGCATCTTGAAAACATTCAGTACTTC.

The chain joins TRBV30 to TRBJ2-5; no reliable D call. CDR3 size: 12 residues. The ends were cut back, 3 bases at V and 1 base at J, with 6 bases in the middle. The germline V gene has CDR1 GTSNPN and CDR2 SVGIG (reference sequence). The CDR3 bases are TGTGCCTGGAGCCTCCTCCAAGAGACCCAGTACTTC. Its protein product is CAWSLLQETQYF.

The chain joins TRBV4-2 to TRBJ2-3; TRBD2 agrees at 15 bases. The CDR3 contains 16 residues. The germline V gene encodes CDR1 LGHNA and CDR2 YNFKEQ. The J segment lost 3 bases and the V segment lost 4 bases, leaving 2 bases of the junction unmatched. The CDR3 protein is CASSPGLAGGTDTQYF. The DNA for the CDR3 is TGTGCCAGCAGCCCCGGACTAGCGGGGGGGACAGATACGCAGTATTTT.

The rearrangement joins TRBV18 to TRBJ1-1; D perhaps matches TRBD1 (5 bases). Per germline, CDR1 KGHSH and CDR2 LQKENI. Trimming shortened V by 2 bases and J by 1 base, and 8 bases separated the two germline ends. The length of the CDR3 is 14 residues. The CDR3 loop is CASSPRGQNTEAFF. The DNA of the CDR3 is TGTGCCAGCTCACCAAGGGGCCAGAACACTGAAGCTTTCTTT.

V usage is TRBV11-2 and J usage is TRBJ1-1; D might be TRBD1 (5 bases). The germline V gene encodes CDR1 SGHAT and CDR2 FQNNGV. This CDR3 contains 13 residues. The V end was cut by 11 bases, the J end by 4 bases, with 17 bases between. CDR3 region: CAGGDQVGTEAFF. The CDR3 nucleotides read TGTGCCGGGGGGGATCAGGTCGGCACTGAAGCTTTCTTT.

On this clone: At one boundary the junction diverges from the germline segment, which might be a read error. This chain connects TRBV6-5 to TRBJ2-7; TRBD1 matches at 7 bases. The CDR3 spans 16 residues. Germline CDR1 reads MNHEY; CDR2 reads SVGAGI. The CDR3: CASSYSRQGQAYEQYF. The CDR3 DNA reads as TGTGCCAGCAGCTACTCCCGACAGGGCCAGGCCTACGAGCAGTACTTC.

The chain couples TRBV29-1 to TRBJ1-4, with D possibly TRBD1 on 5 matching bases. The CDR3 loop spans 13 amino acids. With 5 bases removed from V and 4 bases from J, the gap between germline ends came to 11 bases. Germline V gene sequence: CDR1 SQVTM, CDR2 ANQGSEA. CDR3 DNA: TGCAGCGTTAGGGGAGGCTATAATGAAAAACTGTTTTTT. It encodes CSVRGGYNEKLFF.

The rearrangement joins TRBV4-3 to TRBJ2-1, with a weak D call TRBD2 (5 bases). The CDR3 loop spans 15 amino acids. V was pared by 0 bases and J by 8 bases, with 14 bases between. CDR1 and CDR2 (germline): LGHNA, YSLEER. The CDR3: CASSQDLPPRDEQFF. In DNA, the CDR3 is TGCGCCAGCAGCCAAGATCTACCCCCGAGGGATGAGCAGTTCTTC.

The chain joins TRBV10-1 to TRBJ2-5; 7 nucleotides agree with TRBD1. CDR1 and CDR2 (germline): WNHNN, SYGVQD (reference sequence). The J segment lost 0 bases and the V segment lost 5 bases, leaving 3 bases of the junction unmatched. This CDR3 spans 14 amino acids. In DNA form, the CDR3 reads TGCGCCAGCAGTAAGGACAGGAACCAAGAGACCCAGTACTTC. Amino acid sequence: CASSKDRNQETQYF.

The V call is TRBV6-5, the J call TRBJ1-3; D may be TRBD1 (5 bases). Trimming stripped 0 bases from V and 4 bases from J, with 10 bases between. CDR3 size: 15 residues. The germline CDR1 and CDR2 sequences are MNHEY and SVGAGI. Written as DNA, the CDR3 is TGTGCCAGCAGTTACTCGACAGCCCGGGGAAACACCATATATTTT. It is translated as CASSYSTARGNTIYF.

In its sample, this clone was seen once. The DNA of the CDR3 is TGTGCCAGCAGCTTAGGGGACAGGGGGATACGTCAAGAGACCCAGTACTTC. This gives the protein CASSLGDRGIRQETQYF. The V and J genes are TRBV11-3 and TRBJ2-5, with 11 positions matching TRBD1. The CDR3 covers 17 residues. Germline CDR1 is SGHNT and CDR2 is YENEEA. Losses at the gene ends were 1 base for V and 2 bases for J; bases not matched to a gene: 6.

The gene calls are TRBV5-1 and TRBJ2-7, with D possibly being TRBD2 (6 bases). The V gene's germline CDR1 is SGHRS and CDR2 YFSETQ. V dropped 4 bases and J dropped 0 bases, with 11 bases sitting between them. The CDR3 is 14 residues long. DNA for the CDR3: TGCGCCAGCAGCGGCGGGACTTACTCCTACGAGCAGTACTTC. Translated: CASSGGTYSYEQYF.

The chain employs TRBV6-1 and TRBJ1-2, with D unresolved. The CDR3 runs 12 residues. V gave up 9 bases and J gave up 2 bases, with 10 bases separating them. Germline CDR1 is MNHNS and CDR2 is SASEGT. CDR3 sequence reads: CASIDFNYGYTF. In nucleotides, the CDR3 is TGTGCCAGTATCGACTTCAACTATGGCTACACCTTC.

The chain joins TRBV30 to TRBJ2-6; D may be TRBD2 (5 bases). Trimming cost V 2 bases and J 4 bases, with 15 bases left between them. In germline, CDR1 is GTSNPN, CDR2 SVGIG (reference sequence). CDR3 length: 16 residues. The CDR3 nucleotides are TGTGCCTGGAGTATCACCACGCCGGGAGGGGCCAACGTCCTGACTTTC. This translates into CAWSITTPGGANVLTF.

The CDR3 loop is CASSQTGAGNTIYF. The CDR3 DNA is TGTGCCAGCAGCCAAACAGGGGCCGGAAACACCATATATTTT. This chain uses TRBV7-2 with TRBJ1-3; 7 bases match TRBD1. This CDR3 comprises 14 residues. Looked up from germline, CDR1 is SGHTA and CDR2 is FQGNSA. The junction had 5 bases not matched to a gene; V was cut back by 5 bases and J by 4 bases. Full variable domain (remainder filled in from reference TRBV7-2 and TRBJ1-3): GAGVSQSPSNKVTEKGKDVELRCDPISGHTALYWYRQSLGQGLEFLIYFQGNSAPDKSGLPSDRFSAERTGGSVSTLTIQRTQQEDSAVYLCASSQTGAGNTIYFGEGSWLTVV.

This clone was seen more than once but under ten times. The chain is built from TRBV4-1 and TRBJ1-2, with D perhaps TRBD1 (6 bases). The CDR3 is made up of 13 amino acids. In germline, CDR1 is MGHRA, CDR2 YSYEKL. V lost 0 bases, J lost 5 bases, and 7 bases lay in between. CDR3: CASSQDTGYGYTF. For the CDR3, the DNA is TGCGCCAGCAGCCAAGATACAGGGTATGGCTACACCTTC.